This T cell receptor (beta chain) was documented in a study of blood T cell repertoires in COVID-19. Study summary: COVID-19 samples from acute and convalescent phases originated in the United States, Italy and Spain. Nucleic acid was either cDNA or gDNA, and it came from T cells, B-cell-depleted T cells, or PBMCs.

The authors' processing: Using reference gene primer amplification, nucleated cell counts were estimated. Measured with immunoSEQ multiplex PCR; TCRdb has only the in-frame clones, and not every one. V, J and clone size reflect that table, while D and trimming were determined from the DNA. This table has roughly 90,000 clones, roughly 85% appearing once. The sequence derives from a man older than 75 with acute or convalescent COVID-19. The sequencing input was peripheral blood.

The CDR3 DNA reads as TGCGCCAGCAGCGAGCGGGACATATCTCGGGAGCAGTACTTC. It is translated as CASSERDISREQYF. J is TRBJ2-7 and V is TRBV5-1; maybe TRBD2 (7 bases). CDR1 is SGHRS and CDR2 is YFSETQ in the germline V gene. This CDR3 comprises 14 residues. V was clipped by 4 bases and J by 7 bases, with 18 bases between them. Full variable domain (remainder filled in from reference TRBV5-1 and TRBJ2-7): KAGVTQTPRYLIKTRGQQVTLSCSPISGHRSVSWYQQTPGQGLQFLFEYFSETQRNKGNFPGRFSGRQFSNSRSEMNVSTLELGDSALYLCASSERDISREQYFGPGTRLTVT.